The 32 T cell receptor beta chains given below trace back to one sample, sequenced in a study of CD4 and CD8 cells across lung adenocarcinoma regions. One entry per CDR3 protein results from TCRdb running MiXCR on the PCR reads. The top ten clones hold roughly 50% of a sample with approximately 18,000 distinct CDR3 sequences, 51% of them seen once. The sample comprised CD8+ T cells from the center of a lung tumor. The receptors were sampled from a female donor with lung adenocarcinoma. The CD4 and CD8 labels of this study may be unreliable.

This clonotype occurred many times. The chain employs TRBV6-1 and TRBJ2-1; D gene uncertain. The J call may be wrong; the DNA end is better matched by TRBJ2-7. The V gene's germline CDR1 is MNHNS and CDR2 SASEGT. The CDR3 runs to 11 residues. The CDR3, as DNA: TGTGCCACCGACAAGACCTACGAGCAGTACTTC. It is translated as CATDKTYEQYF.

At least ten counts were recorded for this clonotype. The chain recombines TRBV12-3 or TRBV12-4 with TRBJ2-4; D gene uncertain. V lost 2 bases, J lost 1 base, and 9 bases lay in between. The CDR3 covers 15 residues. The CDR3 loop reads CASSLNGDAKNIQYF. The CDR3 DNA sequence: TGTGCCAGCAGTTTAAATGGGGATGCCAAAAACATTCAGTACTTC.

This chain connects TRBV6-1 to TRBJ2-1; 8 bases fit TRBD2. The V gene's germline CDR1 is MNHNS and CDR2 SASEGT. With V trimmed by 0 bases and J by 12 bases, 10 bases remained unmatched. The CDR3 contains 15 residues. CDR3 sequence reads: CASSEALLAGRGQFF. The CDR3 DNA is TGTGCCAGCAGTGAAGCGCTTTTAGCGGGAAGGGGGCAGTTCTTC.

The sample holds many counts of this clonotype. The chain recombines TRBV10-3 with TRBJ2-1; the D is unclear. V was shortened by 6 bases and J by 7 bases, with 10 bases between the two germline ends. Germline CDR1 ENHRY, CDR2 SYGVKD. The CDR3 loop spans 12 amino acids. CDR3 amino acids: CAIRGNLNEQFF. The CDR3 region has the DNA TGTGCCATCAGGGGGAATCTAAATGAGCAGTTCTTC.

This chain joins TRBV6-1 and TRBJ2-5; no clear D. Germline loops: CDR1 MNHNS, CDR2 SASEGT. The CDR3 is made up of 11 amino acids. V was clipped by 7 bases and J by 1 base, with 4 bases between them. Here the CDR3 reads CASTPQETQYF. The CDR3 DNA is TGTGCCAGCACCCCCCAAGAGACCCAGTACTTC.

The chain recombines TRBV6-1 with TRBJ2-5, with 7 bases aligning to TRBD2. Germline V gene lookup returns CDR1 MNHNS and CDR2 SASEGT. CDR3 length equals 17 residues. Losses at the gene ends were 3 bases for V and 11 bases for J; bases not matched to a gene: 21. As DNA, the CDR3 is TGTGCCAGCAGTGAGGGCGGGGGACGCCCGGACACAGATACGCAGTACTTC. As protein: CASSEGGGRPDTDTQYF.

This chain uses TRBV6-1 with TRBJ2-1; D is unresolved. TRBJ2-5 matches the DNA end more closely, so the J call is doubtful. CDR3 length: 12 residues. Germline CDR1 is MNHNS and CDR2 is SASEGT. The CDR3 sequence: CATPPRQETQYF. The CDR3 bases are TGTGCCACCCCCCCCAGGCAGGAGACCCAGTACTTC.

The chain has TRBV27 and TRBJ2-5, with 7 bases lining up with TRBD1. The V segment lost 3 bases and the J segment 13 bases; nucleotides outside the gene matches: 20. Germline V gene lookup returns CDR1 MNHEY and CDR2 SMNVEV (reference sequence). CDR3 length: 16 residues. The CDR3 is CASSLRRGRGQTSRYF. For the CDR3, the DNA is TGTGCCAGCAGTTTGCGCCGGGGAAGGGGGCAAACGTCCCGGTACTTC.

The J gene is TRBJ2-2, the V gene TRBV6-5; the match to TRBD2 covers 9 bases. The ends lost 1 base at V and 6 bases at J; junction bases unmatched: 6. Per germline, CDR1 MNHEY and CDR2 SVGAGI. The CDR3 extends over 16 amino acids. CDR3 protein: CASSYLAGGRAGELFF. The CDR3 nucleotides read TGTGCCAGCAGTTACTTGGCGGGGGGGAGGGCCGGGGAGCTGTTTTTT.

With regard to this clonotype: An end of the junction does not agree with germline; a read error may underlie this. CDR3 loop: CARGLGGGFPETQYF. The CDR3 DNA sequence: TGTGCCAGGGGTTTAGGGGGGGGATTCCCAGAGACGCAGTATTTC. The J gene is TRBJ2-3, the V gene TRBV6-1, with a tentative D call TRBD2 (7 bases). This CDR3 is 15 amino acids long. The V gene's germline CDR1 is MNHNS and CDR2 SASEGT.

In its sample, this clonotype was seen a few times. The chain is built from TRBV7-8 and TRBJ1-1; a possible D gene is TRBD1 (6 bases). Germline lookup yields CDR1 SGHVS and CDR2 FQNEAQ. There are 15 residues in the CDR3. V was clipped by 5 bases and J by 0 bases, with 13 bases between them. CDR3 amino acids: CASSPQGNMNTEAFF. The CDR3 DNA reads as TGTGCCAGCAGCCCACAGGGAAACATGAACACTGAAGCTTTCTTT. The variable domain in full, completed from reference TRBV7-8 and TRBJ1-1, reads GAGVSQSPRYKVAKRGQDVALRCDPISGHVSLFWYQQALGQGPEFLTYFQNEAQLDKSGLPSDRFFAERPEGSVSTLKIQRTQQEDSAVYLCASSPQGNMNTEAFFGQGTRLTVV.

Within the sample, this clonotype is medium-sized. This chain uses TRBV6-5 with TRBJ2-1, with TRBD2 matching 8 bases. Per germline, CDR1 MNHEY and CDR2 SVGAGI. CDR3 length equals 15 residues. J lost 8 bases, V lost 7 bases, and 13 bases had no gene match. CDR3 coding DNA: TGTGCCAGCAACGACGGGACTAGAAAAAGCCATGAGCAGTTCTTC. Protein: CASNDGTRKSHEQFF.

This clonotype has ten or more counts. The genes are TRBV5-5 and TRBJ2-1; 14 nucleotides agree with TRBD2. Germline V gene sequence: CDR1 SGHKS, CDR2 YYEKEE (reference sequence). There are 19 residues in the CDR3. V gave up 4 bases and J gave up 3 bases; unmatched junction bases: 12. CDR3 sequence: CASSPGLAGVGNYYNEQFF. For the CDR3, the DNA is TGTGCCAGCAGCCCGGGACTAGCGGGAGTGGGGAACTACTACAATGAGCAGTTCTTC.

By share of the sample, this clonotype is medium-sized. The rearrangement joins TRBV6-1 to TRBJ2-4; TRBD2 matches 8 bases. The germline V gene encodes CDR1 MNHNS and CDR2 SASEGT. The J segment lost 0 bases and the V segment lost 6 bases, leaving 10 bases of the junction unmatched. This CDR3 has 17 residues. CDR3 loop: CASSRSTSGIAKNIQYF. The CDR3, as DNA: TGTGCCAGCAGCCGTTCAACTAGCGGAATAGCCAAAAACATTCAGTACTTC.

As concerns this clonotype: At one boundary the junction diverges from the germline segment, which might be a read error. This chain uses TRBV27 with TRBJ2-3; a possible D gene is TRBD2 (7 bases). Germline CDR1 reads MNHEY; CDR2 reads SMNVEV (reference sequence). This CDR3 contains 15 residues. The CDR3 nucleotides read TGTGCCAGCGTTTTGGGGGGGGCAGGCAAAGATACTCAGTATTTC. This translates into CASVLGGAGKDTQYF.

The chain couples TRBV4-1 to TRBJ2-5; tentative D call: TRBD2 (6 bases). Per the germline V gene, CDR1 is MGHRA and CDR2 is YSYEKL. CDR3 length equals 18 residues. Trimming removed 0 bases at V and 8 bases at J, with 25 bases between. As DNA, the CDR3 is TGCGCCAGCAGCCAAGATGTATCTCGGCGGGGCCACACAGATACCCAGTACTTC. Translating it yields CASSQDVSRRGHTDTQYF.

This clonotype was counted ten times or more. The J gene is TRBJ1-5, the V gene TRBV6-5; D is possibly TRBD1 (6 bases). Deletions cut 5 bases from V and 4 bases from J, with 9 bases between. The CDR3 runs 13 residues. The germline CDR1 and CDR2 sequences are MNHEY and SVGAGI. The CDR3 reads CASSLQGNQPQHF. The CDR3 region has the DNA TGTGCCAGCAGTCTTCAGGGGAATCAGCCCCAGCATTTT.

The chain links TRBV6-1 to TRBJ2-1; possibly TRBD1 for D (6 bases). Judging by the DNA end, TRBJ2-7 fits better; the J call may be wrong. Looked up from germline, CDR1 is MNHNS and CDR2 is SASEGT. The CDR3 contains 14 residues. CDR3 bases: TGTGCCAGCAGTGAAATGGACAGCTCCTACGAGCAGTACTTC. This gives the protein CASSEMDSSYEQYF.

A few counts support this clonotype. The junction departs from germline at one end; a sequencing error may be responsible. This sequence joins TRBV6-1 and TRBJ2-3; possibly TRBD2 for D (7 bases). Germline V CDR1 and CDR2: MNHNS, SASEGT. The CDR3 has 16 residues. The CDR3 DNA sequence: TGTGCCAGCAGGGGGTTAGGGGGGGGGGCCACAGAGACGCAGTATTTT. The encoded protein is CASRGLGGGATETQYF.

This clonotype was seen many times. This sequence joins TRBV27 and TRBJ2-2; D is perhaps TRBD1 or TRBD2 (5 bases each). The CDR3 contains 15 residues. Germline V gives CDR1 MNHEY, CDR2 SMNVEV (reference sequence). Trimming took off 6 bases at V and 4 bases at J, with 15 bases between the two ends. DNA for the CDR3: TGTGCCAGCAGGCCGGGACCGTCGAGCACCGGGGAGCTGTTTTTT. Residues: CASRPGPSSTGELFF.

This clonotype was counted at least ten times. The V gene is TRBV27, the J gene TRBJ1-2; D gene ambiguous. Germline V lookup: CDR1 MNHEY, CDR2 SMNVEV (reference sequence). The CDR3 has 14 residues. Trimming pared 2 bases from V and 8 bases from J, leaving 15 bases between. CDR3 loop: CASSLGPGVFGYTF. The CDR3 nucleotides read TGTGCCAGCAGTTTAGGGCCTGGGGTATTCGGCTACACCTTC.

This chain's CDR3 is CSARPTGSSYNEQFF. In DNA form, the CDR3 reads TGCAGTGCTAGACCGACAGGGAGCTCCTACAATGAGCAGTTCTTC. This chain links TRBV20-1 with TRBJ2-1, with TRBD1 identical over 7 bases. V lost 2 bases and J lost 0; bases outside the gene matches: 4. The CDR3 is made up of 15 amino acids. Germline V gene sequence: CDR1 DFQATT, CDR2 SNEGSKA (reference sequence).

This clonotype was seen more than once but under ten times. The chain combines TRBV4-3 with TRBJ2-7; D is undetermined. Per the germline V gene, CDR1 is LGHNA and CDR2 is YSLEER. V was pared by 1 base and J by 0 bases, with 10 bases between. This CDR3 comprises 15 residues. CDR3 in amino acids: CASSQGLENSYEQYF. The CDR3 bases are TGCGCCAGCAGCCAAGGGCTTGAAAACTCCTACGAGCAGTACTTC.

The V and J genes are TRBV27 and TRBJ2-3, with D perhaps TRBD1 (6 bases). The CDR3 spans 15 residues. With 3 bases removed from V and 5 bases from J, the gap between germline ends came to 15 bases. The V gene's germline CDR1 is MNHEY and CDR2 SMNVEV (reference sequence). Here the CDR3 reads CASSLRRGGKDTQYF. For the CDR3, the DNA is TGTGCCAGCAGTTTGCGCAGGGGCGGCAAAGATACGCAGTATTTT.

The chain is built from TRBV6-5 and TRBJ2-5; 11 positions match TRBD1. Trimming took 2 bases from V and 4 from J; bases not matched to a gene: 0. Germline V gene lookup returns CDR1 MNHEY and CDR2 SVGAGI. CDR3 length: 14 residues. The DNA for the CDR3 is TGTGCCAGCAGTTACGGGACAGGGGGAGAGACCCAGTACTTC. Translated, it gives CASSYGTGGETQYF.

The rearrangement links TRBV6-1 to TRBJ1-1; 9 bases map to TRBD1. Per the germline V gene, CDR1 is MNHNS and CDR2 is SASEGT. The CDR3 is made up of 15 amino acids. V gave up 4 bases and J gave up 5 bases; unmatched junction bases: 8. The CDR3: CASSVPQGARTEAFF. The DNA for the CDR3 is TGTGCCAGCAGTGTCCCACAGGGGGCGCGTACTGAAGCTTTCTTT.

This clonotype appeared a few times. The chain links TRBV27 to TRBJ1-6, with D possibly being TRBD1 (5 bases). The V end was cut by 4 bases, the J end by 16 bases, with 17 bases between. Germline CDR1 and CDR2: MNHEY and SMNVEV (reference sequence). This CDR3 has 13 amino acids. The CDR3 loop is CASSYQGREYLHF. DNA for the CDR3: TGTGCCAGCAGTTACCAGGGCAGGGAGTATCTCCACTTT.

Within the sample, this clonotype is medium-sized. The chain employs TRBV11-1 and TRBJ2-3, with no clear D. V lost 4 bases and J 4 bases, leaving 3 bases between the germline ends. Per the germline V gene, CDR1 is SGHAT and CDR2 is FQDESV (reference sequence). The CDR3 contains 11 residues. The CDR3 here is CASSSPDTQYF. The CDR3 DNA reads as TGTGCCAGCAGCTCCCCAGATACGCAGTATTTT.

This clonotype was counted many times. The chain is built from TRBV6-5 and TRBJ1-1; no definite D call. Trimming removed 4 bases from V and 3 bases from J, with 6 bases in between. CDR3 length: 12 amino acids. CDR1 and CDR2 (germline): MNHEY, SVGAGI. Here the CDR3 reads CASSFGDTEAFF. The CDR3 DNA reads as TGTGCCAGCAGTTTTGGGGACACTGAAGCTTTCTTT.

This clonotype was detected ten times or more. The CDR3 reads CASSDYGMGETQYF. CDR3 nucleotide sequence: TGTGCCAGCAGTGATTACGGCATGGGAGAGACCCAGTACTTC. The V gene is TRBV6-1, the J gene TRBJ2-5, with unresolved D. Germline CDR1 MNHNS, CDR2 SASEGT. V shed 3 bases and J shed 4 bases, with 12 bases lying between them. The CDR3 runs to 14 residues.

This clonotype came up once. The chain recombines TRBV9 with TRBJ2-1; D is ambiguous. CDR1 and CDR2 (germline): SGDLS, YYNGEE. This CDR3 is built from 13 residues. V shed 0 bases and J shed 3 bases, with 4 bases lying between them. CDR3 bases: TGTGCCAGCAGCGTAGCCCTCTACAATGAGCAGTTCTTC. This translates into CASSVALYNEQFF.

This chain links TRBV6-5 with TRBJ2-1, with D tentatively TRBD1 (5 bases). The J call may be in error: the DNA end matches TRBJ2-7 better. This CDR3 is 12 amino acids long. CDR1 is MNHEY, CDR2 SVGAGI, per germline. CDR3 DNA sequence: TGTGCCAGCAGTTTAGGGGTTTACGAGCAGTACTTC. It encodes CASSLGVYEQYF.